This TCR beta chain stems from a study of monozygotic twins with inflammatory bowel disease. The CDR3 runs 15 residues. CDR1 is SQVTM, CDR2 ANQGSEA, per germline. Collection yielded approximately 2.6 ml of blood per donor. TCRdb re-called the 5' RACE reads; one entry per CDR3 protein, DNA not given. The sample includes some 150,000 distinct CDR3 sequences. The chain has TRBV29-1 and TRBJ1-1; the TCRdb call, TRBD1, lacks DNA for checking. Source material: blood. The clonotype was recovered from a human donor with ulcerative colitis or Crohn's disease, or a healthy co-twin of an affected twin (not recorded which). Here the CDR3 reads CSVGGTGVLNTEAFF.